This T cell receptor beta chain was recorded in a study of cytotoxic CD8 clonotypes in ibrutinib-treated CLL. On this clone itself: The antigen is not known.

PBMCs that had been cryopreserved were the source of 2 to 2.5 micrograms of genomic DNA for TCR beta libraries. This CDR3 has 14 residues. Germline CDR1 and CDR2: ENHRY and SYGVKD. The V gene end was trimmed by 4 bases and the J gene end by 2 bases; junction bases not matched to a gene: 3. Depth targeted 1 in 200,000 to 1 in 1 million T cells, averaging 10x coverage per clonotype. The data were produced by immunoSEQ multiplex PCR, yet TCRdb's version contains in-frame clones alone and is incomplete. The data hold around 160,000 clones, with 70% to 90% observed a single time. Study findings and constraints: Clonality went higher at ibrutinib response and then dropped back toward baseline at progression.

The chain joins TRBV10-3 to TRBJ2-7, with 9 bases lining up with TRBD1. The specimen comprised PBMCs, sampled at disease progression, from a patient treated with ibrutinib. The TCR was taken from a human donor with chronic lymphocytic leukemia. The CDR3 region has the DNA TGTGCCATCAGTGTGGGACAGGGCCCCTACGAGCAGTACTTC. Translating it yields CAISVGQGPYEQYF.